This T cell receptor beta chain was obtained from a study of cytomegalovirus exposure and HLA in healthy donors. Overall study results and limits: An analysis done earlier found most TCR beta V segments productive about 90% or about 30% of the time.

All the people who gave samples were healthy bone marrow donors. The sample holds one count of this clone. Its specificity is not known. The CDR3 sequence is 18 residues long. Germline V CDR1 and CDR2: SGHVS, FNYEAQ. The trim removed 3 bases at V and 2 bases at J, leaving 16 bases unmatched. PCR involved 60 Vbeta and 13 Jbeta primers. Sequencing was performed with immunoSEQ multiplex PCR; in TCRdb, only in-frame clones are kept and a portion is missing. The sample lists around 120,000 clones, less than 85% seen once, with 3% to 4% in the top ten. The chain carries TRBV7-6 and TRBJ2-7, with 7 positions matching TRBD1. This TCR was recovered from a male donor in good health and CMV-seronegative. Sequencing input: PBMCs. For the CDR3, the DNA is TGTGCCAGCAGCTTTCAGGTCAGGGGGAATGACCCGGCCTACGAGCAGTACTTC. This codes for CASSFQVRGNDPAYEQYF. Variable domain in full (rest from reference TRBV7-6 and TRBJ2-7): GAGVSQSPRYKVTKRGQDVALRCDPISGHVSLYWYRQALGQGPEFLTYFNYEAQQDKSGLPNDRFSAERPEGSISTLTIQRTEQRDSAMYRCASSFQVRGNDPAYEQYFGPGTRLTVT.